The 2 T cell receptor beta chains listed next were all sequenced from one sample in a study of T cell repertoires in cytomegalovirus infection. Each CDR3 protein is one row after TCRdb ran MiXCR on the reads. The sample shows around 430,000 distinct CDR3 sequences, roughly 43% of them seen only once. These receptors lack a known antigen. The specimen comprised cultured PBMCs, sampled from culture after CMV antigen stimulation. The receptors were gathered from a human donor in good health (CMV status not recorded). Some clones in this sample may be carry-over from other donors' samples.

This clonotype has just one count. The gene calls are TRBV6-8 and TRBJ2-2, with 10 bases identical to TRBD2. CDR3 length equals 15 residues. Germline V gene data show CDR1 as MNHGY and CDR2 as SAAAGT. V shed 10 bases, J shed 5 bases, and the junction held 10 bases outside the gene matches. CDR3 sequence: CATDRTSGQTGELFF. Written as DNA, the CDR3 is TGTGCCACCGATAGGACTAGCGGACAAACCGGGGAGCTGTTTTTT.

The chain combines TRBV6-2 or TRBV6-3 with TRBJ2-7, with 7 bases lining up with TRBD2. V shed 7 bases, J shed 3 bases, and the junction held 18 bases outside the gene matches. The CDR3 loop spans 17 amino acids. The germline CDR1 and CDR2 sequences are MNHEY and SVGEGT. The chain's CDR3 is CASMGSGPSKGFYEQYF. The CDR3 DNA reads TGTGCCAGCATGGGTAGCGGGCCTTCCAAGGGATTCTACGAGCAGTACTTC.